This T cell receptor beta chain was profiled in a study of T cell responses to AZD1222 COVID-19 vaccine. Study-level findings and limits: A mostly white British donor set with more females was recruited, and clonal diversity was possibly underestimated. Baseline serology detected seropositivity in only a handful of AZD1222 recipients. Spike-wide coverage was observed for vaccine-associated CD4 TCRs, with dominant responses at 160-218 and 743-854.

About this clone: The antigen remains unidentified.

Clones were read by immunoSEQ multiplex PCR, and TCRdb kept only the in-frame ones, dropping some. This sample has more than 100,000 clones; around 84% occur once, and the top ten carry 7.7%. The receptor was isolated from an adult in good health. This specimen consisted of peripheral blood, obtained on day 0 of AZD1222 vaccination.

CDR3 residues: CASSLAPGTDEKLFF. CDR3 DNA: TGCGCCAGCAGCTTGGCCCCGGGGACTGATGAAAAACTGTTTTTT. The gene calls are TRBV5-1 and TRBJ1-4; the D gene is possibly TRBD1 (5 bases). V lost 0 bases and J 6 bases, leaving 12 bases between the germline ends. The CDR3 length is 15 residues. Germline V gene data show CDR1 as SGHRS and CDR2 as YFSETQ.